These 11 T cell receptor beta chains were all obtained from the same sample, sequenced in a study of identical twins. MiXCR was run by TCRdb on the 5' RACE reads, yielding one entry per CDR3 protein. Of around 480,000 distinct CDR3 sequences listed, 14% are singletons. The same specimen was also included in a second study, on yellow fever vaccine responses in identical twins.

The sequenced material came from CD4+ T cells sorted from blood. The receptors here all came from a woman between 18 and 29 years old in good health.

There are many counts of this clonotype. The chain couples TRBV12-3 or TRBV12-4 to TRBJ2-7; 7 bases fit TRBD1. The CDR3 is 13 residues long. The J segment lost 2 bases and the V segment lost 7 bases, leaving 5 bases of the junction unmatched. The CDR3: CASTTGLAYEQYF. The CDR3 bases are TGTGCCAGCACGACAGGGCTTGCCTACGAGCAGTACTTC.

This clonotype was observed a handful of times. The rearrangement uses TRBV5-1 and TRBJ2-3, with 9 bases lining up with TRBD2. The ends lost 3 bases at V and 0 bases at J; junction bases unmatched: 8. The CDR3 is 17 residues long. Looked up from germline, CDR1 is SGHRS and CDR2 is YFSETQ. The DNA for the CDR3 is TGCGCCAGCAGCTCGCGAGCGGGGGGCACTAGCACAGATACGCAGTATTTT. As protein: CASSSRAGGTSTDTQYF.

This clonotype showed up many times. CDR3 DNA sequence: TGTGCCAGCAGCGTAGTGGCCGGGACAGGGGGCACAGATACGCAGTATTTT. Protein product: CASSVVAGTGGTDTQYF. The chain is built from TRBV9 and TRBJ2-3; 10 nucleotides match TRBD1. The CDR3 extends over 17 amino acids. V lost 0 bases to trimming and J lost 1 base; unmatched junction nucleotides: 5. Germline values: CDR1 SGDLS, CDR2 YYNGEE.

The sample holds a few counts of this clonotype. In DNA form, the CDR3 reads TGTGCCAGCAGTCCACGGACAGGGAGGGTCGAGACCCAGTACTTC. Translating it yields CASSPRTGRVETQYF. This chain links TRBV12-3 or TRBV12-4 with TRBJ2-5; D is perhaps TRBD1 (8 bases). Trimming removed 5 bases from V and 5 bases from J, with 18 bases in between. CDR3 length equals 15 residues.

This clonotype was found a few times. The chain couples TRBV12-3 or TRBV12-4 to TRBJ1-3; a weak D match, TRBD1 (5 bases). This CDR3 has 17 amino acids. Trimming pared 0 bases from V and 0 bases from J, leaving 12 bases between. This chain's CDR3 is CASSLALGGISGNTIYF. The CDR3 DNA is TGTGCCAGCAGTTTAGCCCTTGGGGGGATCTCTGGAAACACCATATATTTT.

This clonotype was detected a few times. CDR3 DNA sequence: TGCGCCAGCAGCTTGGGACTACAGTTCACAGATACGCAGTATTTT. Translated: CASSLGLQFTDTQYF. V usage is TRBV5-1 and J usage is TRBJ2-3; possibly TRBD2 for D (5 bases). The germline V gene encodes CDR1 SGHRS and CDR2 YFSETQ. V lost 0 bases, J lost 2 bases, and 10 bases lay in between. The CDR3 is 15 amino acids.

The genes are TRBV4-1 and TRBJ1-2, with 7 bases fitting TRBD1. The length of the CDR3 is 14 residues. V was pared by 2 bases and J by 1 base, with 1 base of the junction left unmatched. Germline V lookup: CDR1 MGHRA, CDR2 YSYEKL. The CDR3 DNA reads TGCGCCAGCAGCCAACGGGACAGTAACTATGGCTACACCTTC. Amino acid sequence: CASSQRDSNYGYTF.

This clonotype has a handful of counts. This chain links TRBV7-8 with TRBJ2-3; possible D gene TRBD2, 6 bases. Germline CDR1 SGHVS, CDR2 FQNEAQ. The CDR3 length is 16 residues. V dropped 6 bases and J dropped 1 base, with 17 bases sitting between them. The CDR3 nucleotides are TGTGCCAGCAGTGTAACCCCATTAGCGGGCACAGATACGCAGTATTTT. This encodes CASSVTPLAGTDTQYF.

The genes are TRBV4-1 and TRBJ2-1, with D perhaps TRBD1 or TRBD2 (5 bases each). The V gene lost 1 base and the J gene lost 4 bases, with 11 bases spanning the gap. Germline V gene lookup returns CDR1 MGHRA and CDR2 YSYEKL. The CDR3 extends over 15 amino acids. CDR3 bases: TGCGCCAGCAGCCAAGTAGAGGGGAGATACAATGAGCAGTTCTTC. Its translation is CASSQVEGRYNEQFF.

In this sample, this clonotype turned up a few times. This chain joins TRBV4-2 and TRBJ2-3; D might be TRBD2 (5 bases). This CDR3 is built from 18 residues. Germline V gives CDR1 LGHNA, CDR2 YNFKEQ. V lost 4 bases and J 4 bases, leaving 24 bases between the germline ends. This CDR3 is CASSPDHLDGGGADTQYF. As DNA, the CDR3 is TGTGCCAGCAGCCCCGACCACCTGGACGGTGGAGGTGCAGATACGCAGTATTTT.

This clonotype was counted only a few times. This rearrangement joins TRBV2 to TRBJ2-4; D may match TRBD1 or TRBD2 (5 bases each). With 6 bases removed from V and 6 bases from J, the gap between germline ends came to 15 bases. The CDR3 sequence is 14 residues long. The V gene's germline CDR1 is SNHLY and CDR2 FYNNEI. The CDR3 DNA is TGTGCCAGCAGCCCCGGGACCCCCCCAAACATTCAGTACTTC. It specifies CASSPGTPPNIQYF.